The 4 T cell receptor beta chains below were found in one sample sequenced in a study of T cells after yellow fever vaccination. Each CDR3 protein gets one entry after TCRdb re-called the 5' RACE reads with MiXCR. Among 100,000 to 150,000 distinct CDR3 sequences listed, under 8.5% were seen once. Sequenced material: CD4+ T cells sorted from PBMCs, taken 9 to 11 days after the first yellow fever vaccination. Receptors originate from a young man who received the YFV17D yellow fever vaccine.

This clonotype has a count of ten or more. J is TRBJ1-4 and V is TRBV7-2; possible D gene TRBD1, 5 bases. V was shortened by 2 bases and J by 6 bases, with 13 bases between the two germline ends. The CDR3 runs to 15 residues. Per germline, CDR1 SGHTA and CDR2 FQGNSA. CDR3 loop: CASSLLSGLYEKLFF. CDR3 coding DNA: TGTGCCAGCAGCTTATTGTCAGGGCTGTATGAAAAACTGTTTTTT. Based on the CDR3 plus reference TRBV7-2 and TRBJ1-4, the full variable domain is GAGVSQSPSNKVTEKGKDVELRCDPISGHTALYWYRQSLGQGLEFLIYFQGNSAPDKSGLPSDRFSAERTGGSVSTLTIQRTQQEDSAVYLCASSLLSGLYEKLFFGSGTQLSVL.

Many counts were recorded for this clonotype. This chain links TRBV9 with TRBJ2-3, with D perhaps TRBD2 (7 bases). The length of the CDR3 is 14 residues. From germline, CDR1 is SGDLS and CDR2 YYNGEE. Trimming cost V 0 bases and J 6 bases, with 11 bases left between them. CDR3 sequence reads: CASSVGGGADTQYF. The CDR3 nucleotides read TGTGCCAGCAGCGTAGGAGGGGGGGCCGATACGCAGTATTTT.

To note about this clonotype: Given a much more abundant clone one base away, this may be a read error. The V gene is TRBV7-2, the J gene TRBJ1-5; D is perhaps TRBD1 (5 bases). The germline V and J ends were trimmed by 5 bases and 12 bases, with 20 bases remaining between them. There are 14 residues in the CDR3. Germline CDR1 and CDR2: SGHTA and FQGNSA. The CDR3 bases are TGTGCCAGCAGCATCCTGAGGGCGAAGGGGCACCAGCATTTT. Protein product: CASSILRAKGHQHF.

This chain uses TRBV11-3 with TRBJ2-3; 9 bases line up with TRBD1. Germline V gene sequence: CDR1 SGHNT, CDR2 YENEEA. After removal of 4 bases from V and 1 base from J, the junction contained 3 bases not matched to a gene. CDR3 length: 15 residues. The CDR3 is CASSWTGVGTDTQYF. DNA of the CDR3: TGTGCCAGCAGCTGGACAGGGGTGGGCACAGATACGCAGTATTTT.